This T cell receptor (beta chain) was recovered during a study of blood T cell repertoires in COVID-19. Clones were sequenced by immunoSEQ multiplex PCR, and TCRdb holds only the in-frame ones, with some missing. The table records about 84,000 clones, 70% to 90% of them present only once. This receptor was identified in a man older than 75 with active or convalescent COVID-19. The source material was peripheral blood.

CDR3 sequence reads: CASSSGQAADTQYF. The CDR3 nucleotides are TGCGCCAGCAGCTCAGGACAAGCCGCAGATACGCAGTATTTT. The chain carries TRBV5-1 and TRBJ2-3; the D gene is possibly TRBD1 (5 bases). The CDR3 totals 14 residues. V shed 3 bases and J shed 4 bases, with 12 bases lying between them. Germline CDR1 reads SGHRS; CDR2 reads YFSETQ.